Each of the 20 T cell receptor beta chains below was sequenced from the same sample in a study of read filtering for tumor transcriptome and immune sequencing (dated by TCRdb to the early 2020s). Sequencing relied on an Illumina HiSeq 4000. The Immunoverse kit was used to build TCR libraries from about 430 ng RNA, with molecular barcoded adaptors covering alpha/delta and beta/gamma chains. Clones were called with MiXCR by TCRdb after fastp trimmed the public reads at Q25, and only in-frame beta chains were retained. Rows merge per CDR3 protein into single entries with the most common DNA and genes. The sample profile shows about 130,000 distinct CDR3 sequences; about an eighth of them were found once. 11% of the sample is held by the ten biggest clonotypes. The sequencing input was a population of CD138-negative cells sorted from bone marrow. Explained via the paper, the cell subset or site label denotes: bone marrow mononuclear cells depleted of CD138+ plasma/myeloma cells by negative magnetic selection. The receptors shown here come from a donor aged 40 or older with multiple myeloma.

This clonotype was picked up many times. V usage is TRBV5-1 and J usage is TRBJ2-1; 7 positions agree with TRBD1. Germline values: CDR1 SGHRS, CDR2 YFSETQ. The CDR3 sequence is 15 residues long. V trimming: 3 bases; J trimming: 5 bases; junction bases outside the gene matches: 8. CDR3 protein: CASSYEPGQNNEQFF. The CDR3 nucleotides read TGCGCCAGCAGCTATGAACCGGGACAGAACAATGAGCAGTTCTTC.

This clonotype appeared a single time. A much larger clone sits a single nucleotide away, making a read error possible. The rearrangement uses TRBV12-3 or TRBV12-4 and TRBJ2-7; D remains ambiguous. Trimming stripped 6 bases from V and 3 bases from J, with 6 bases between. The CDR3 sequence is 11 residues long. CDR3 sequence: CASRLNYEQYF. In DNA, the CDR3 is TGTGCCAGCAGATTGAACTACGAGCAGTACTTC.

CDR3 loop: CASSVGFGGSGETQYF. For the CDR3, the DNA is TGTGCCAGCAGCGTAGGATTCGGGGGCTCTGGAGAGACCCAGTACTTC. The rearrangement links TRBV9 to TRBJ2-5; D may match TRBD1 or TRBD2 (6 bases each). V was cut by 0 bases and J by 4 bases, with 16 bases left in between. CDR1 and CDR2 (germline): SGDLS, YYNGEE. This CDR3 comprises 16 residues.

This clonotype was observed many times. The CDR3 is CASSPGLALYEQYF. In DNA form, the CDR3 reads TGTGCCAGCAGCCCGGGACTAGCGCTTTACGAGCAGTACTTC. The genes are TRBV3-1 and TRBJ2-7, with 10 bases identical to TRBD2. This CDR3 comprises 14 residues. Looked up from germline, CDR1 is LGHDT and CDR2 is YNNKEL (reference sequence). V was clipped by 4 bases and J by 4 bases; unmatched bases: 4.

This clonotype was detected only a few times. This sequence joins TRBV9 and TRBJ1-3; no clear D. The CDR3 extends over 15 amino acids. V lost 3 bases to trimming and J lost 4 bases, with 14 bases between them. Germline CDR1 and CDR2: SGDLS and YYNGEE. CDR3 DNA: TGTGCCAGCAGCGCCGGAGGAGGGCTCGGAAACACCATATATTTT. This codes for CASSAGGGLGNTIYF.

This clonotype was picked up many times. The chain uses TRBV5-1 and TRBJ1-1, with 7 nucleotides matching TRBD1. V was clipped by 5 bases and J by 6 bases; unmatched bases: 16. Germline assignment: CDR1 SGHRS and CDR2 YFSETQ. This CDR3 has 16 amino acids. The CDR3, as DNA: TGCGCCAGCAGTACGGGACAGAATCCCAATCTGGCTGAAGCTTTCTTT. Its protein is CASSTGQNPNLAEAFF.

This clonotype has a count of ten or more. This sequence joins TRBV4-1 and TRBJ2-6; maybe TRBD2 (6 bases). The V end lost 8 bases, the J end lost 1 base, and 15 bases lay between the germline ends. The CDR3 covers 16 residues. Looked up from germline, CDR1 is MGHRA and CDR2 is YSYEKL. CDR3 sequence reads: CASLPAGRSGANVLTF. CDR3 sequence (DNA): TGCGCCAGCCTCCCGGCAGGGAGGTCTGGGGCCAACGTCCTGACTTTC.

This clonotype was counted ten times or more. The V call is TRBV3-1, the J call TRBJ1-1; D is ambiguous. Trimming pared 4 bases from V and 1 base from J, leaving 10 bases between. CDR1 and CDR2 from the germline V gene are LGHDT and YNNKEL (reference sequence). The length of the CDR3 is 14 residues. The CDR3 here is CASSLRSGNTEAFF. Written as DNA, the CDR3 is TGTGCCAGCAGCCTGAGGAGCGGGAACACTGAAGCTTTCTTT.

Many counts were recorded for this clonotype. CDR3 coding DNA: TGTGCCTGGGAACGGGGGACTAGCGGAACCTACAATGAGCAGTTCTTC. Protein: CAWERGTSGTYNEQFF. The chain is built from TRBV30 and TRBJ2-1; 11 nucleotides match TRBD2. V trimming: 5 bases; J trimming: 2 bases; junction bases outside the gene matches: 8. Germline CDR1 is GTSNPN and CDR2 is SVGIG (reference sequence). The CDR3 length is 16 residues.

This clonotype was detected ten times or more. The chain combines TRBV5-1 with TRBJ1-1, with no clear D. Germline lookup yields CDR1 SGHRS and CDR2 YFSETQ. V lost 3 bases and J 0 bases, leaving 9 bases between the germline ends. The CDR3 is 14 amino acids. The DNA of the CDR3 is TGCGCCAGCAGCTGGAAGTCCATGAACACTGAAGCTTTCTTT. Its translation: CASSWKSMNTEAFF.

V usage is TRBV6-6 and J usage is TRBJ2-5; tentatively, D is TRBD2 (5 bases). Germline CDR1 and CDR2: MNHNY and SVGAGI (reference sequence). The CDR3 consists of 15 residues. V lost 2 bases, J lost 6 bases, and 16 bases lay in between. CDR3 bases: TGTGCCAGCAGTTACACGGACTCAGACCTCCAGACCCAGTACTTC. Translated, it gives CASSYTDSDLQTQYF.

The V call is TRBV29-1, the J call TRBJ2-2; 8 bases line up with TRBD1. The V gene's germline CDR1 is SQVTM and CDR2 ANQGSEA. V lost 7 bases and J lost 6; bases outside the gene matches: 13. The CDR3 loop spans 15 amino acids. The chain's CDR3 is CSAITGTGDSGELFF. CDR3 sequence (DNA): TGCAGCGCCATTACCGGGACAGGAGATTCCGGGGAGCTGTTTTTT.

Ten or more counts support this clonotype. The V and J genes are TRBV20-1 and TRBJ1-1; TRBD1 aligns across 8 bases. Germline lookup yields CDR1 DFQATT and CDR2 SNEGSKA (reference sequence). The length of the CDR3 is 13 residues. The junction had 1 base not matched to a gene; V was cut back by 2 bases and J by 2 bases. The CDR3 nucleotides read TGCAGTGCTAGACAGGGGGCTAACACTGAAGCTTTCTTT. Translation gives CSARQGANTEAFF.

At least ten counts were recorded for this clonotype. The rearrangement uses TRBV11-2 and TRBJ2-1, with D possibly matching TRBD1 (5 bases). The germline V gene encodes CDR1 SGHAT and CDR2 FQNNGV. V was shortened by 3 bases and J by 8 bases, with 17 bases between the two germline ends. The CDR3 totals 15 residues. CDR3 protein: CASSFQGYRNDEQFF. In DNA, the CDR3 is TGTGCCAGCAGCTTCCAGGGTTATAGAAACGATGAGCAGTTCTTC. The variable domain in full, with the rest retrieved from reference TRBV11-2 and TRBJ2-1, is EAGVAQSPRYKIIEKRQSVAFWCNPISGHATLYWYQQILGQGPKLLIQFQNNGVVDDSQLPKDRFSAERLKGVDSTLKIQPAKLEDSAVYLCASSFQGYRNDEQFFGPGTRLTVL.

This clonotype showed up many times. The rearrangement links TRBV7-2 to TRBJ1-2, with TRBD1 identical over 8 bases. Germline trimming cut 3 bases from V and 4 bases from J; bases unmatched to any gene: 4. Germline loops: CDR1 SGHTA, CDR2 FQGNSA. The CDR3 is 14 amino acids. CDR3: CASSFGQGSYGYTF. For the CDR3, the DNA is TGTGCCAGCAGCTTTGGACAGGGAAGCTATGGCTACACCTTC.

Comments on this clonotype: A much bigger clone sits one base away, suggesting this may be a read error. Written as DNA, the CDR3 is TGTGCCAGCACCCGGACAGGGGATCACACTGAAGCTCTCTTT. Its protein is CASTRTGDHTEALF. The rearrangement links TRBV12-3 or TRBV12-4 to TRBJ1-1; 9 bases line up with TRBD1. The CDR3 has 14 amino acids.

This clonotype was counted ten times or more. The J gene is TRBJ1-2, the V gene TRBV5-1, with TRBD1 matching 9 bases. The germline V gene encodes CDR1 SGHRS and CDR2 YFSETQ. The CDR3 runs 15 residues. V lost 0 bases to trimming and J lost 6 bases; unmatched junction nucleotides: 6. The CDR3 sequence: CASSLVTGGMNGYTF. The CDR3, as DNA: TGCGCCAGCAGCTTGGTTACAGGGGGCATGAATGGCTACACCTTC. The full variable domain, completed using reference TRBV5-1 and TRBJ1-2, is KAGVTQTPRYLIKTRGQQVTLSCSPISGHRSVSWYQQTPGQGLQFLFEYFSETQRNKGNFPGRFSGRQFSNSRSEMNVSTLELGDSALYLCASSLVTGGMNGYTFGSGTRLTVV.

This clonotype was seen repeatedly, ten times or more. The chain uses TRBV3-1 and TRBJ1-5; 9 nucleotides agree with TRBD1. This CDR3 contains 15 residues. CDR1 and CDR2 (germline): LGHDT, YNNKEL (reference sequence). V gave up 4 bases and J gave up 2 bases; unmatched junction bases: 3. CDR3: CASSPRTGGNQPQHF. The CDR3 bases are TGTGCCAGCAGCCCACGGACAGGGGGCAATCAGCCCCAGCATTTT.

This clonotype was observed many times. The CDR3 DNA follows: TGCGCCAGCAAGGCCCATGGACGGAACGGCAATGAGCAGTTCTTC. Encoded protein: CASKAHGRNGNEQFF. V gene TRBV5-1 combines with J gene TRBJ2-1; unclear D gene. The length of the CDR3 is 15 residues. Germline CDR1 is SGHRS and CDR2 is YFSETQ. Trimming left V 6 bases short and J 6 bases short, with 19 bases between. The complete variable domain, with remaining parts taken from reference TRBV5-1 and TRBJ2-1, reads KAGVTQTPRYLIKTRGQQVTLSCSPISGHRSVSWYQQTPGQGLQFLFEYFSETQRNKGNFPGRFSGRQFSNSRSEMNVSTLELGDSALYLCASKAHGRNGNEQFFGPGTRLTVL.

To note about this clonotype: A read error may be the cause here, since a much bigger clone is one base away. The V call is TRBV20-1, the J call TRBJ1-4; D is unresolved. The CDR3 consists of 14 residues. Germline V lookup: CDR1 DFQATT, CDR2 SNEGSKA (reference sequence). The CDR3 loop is CSARYENNNEKLLF. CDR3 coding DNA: TGCAGTGCTAGATACGAGAATAATAATGAAAAACTGCTTTTT.